In this sample, the clone carrying this T cell receptor beta chain turned up many times. Its antigen is as yet unknown. TCR alpha and beta CDR3 regions were amplified from RNA using iRepertoire nested multiplex PCR. Tissue mRNA or PBMC total RNA, roughly 85-450 ng, went into one-step reverse transcription and amplification. Using its own MiXCR run on the multiplex PCR reads, TCRdb lists one record per CDR3 protein. The repertoire holds roughly 200,000 distinct CDR3 sequences, with under 55% as singletons. These data originate in a study of glioma-infiltrating T cells. Notes on the study in general: Tissue and blood shared very few CDR3 sequences. Tissue-blood divergence was below expectation in non-neoplastic patients, above in gliomas.

The material sequenced was glioma tissue, nonneoplastic brain tissue, or PBMCs (not recorded which). This receptor was identified in a human donor with low-grade glioma or glioblastoma, undergoing nonglioma brain surgery, or in good health (not recorded which).

The CDR3, as DNA: TGCGCCACCCAAAGGGACATCGGCTATGGCTACACCTTC. It encodes CATQRDIGYGYTF. The chain is built from TRBV5-1 and TRBJ1-2; D perhaps matches TRBD1 (6 bases). V was clipped by 9 bases and J by 4 bases, with 16 bases between them. The CDR3 extends over 13 amino acids. Germline lookup yields CDR1 SGHRS and CDR2 YFSETQ.